These 9 T cell receptor beta chains were sequenced from one sample in a study of blood T cell repertoires in COVID-19. The method was immunoSEQ multiplex PCR; TCRdb's version includes in-frame clones alone and lacks a portion of them. The top ten hold about 6.9% of the sample, which has around 370,000 clones, about 90% seen once. Material for sequencing was peripheral blood. The receptors come from a woman between 50 and 59 years old with COVID-19, enrolled during active disease.

The J gene is TRBJ2-2, the V gene TRBV2; TRBD1 matches 8 bases. This CDR3 is 13 amino acids long. The V gene end was trimmed by 7 bases and the J gene end by 7 bases; junction bases not matched to a gene: 5. Germline CDR1 SNHLY, CDR2 FYNNEI. CDR3 loop: CASTDRGIGELFF. CDR3 nucleotides: TGTGCCAGCACCGACAGGGGAATCGGGGAGCTGTTTTTT.

The chain carries TRBV2 and TRBJ1-1; D might be TRBD1 (5 bases). This CDR3 is built from 13 residues. The germline V and J ends were trimmed by 9 bases and 0 bases, with 11 bases remaining between them. Germline V gene lookup returns CDR1 SNHLY and CDR2 FYNNEI. The CDR3 here is CARTAQMNTEAFF. As DNA, the CDR3 is TGTGCCAGGACAGCCCAGATGAACACTGAAGCTTTCTTT.

The chain carries TRBV6-5 and TRBJ2-7, with a possible D match to TRBD2 (5 bases). CDR1 is MNHEY and CDR2 is SVGAGI in the germline V gene. Trimming pared 2 bases from V and 2 bases from J, leaving 13 bases between. This CDR3 is built from 15 residues. The CDR3 DNA sequence: TGTGCCAGCAGTTACCTTCGAGGGCAGACCTACGAGCAGTACTTC. Residues: CASSYLRGQTYEQYF.

The rearrangement links TRBV5-1 to TRBJ2-2, with TRBD1 as a possible D gene (6 bases). Germline lookup yields CDR1 SGHRS and CDR2 YFSETQ. The germline V and J ends were trimmed by 4 bases and 4 bases, with 17 bases remaining between them. This CDR3 has 16 amino acids. DNA of the CDR3: TGCGCCAGCAGCCCCGGGACAAACTGGGGCACCGGGGAGCTGTTTTTT. Protein: CASSPGTNWGTGELFF. The variable domain in full, with the rest retrieved from reference TRBV5-1 and TRBJ2-2, is KAGVTQTPRYLIKTRGQQVTLSCSPISGHRSVSWYQQTPGQGLQFLFEYFSETQRNKGNFPGRFSGRQFSNSRSEMNVSTLELGDSALYLCASSPGTNWGTGELFFGEGSRLTVL.

This clone occurred once. V is TRBV19 and J is TRBJ1-1; TRBD1 is a possible D gene (6 bases). Looked up from germline, CDR1 is LNHDA and CDR2 is SQIVND (reference sequence). The ends were cut back, 0 bases at V and 3 bases at J, with 8 bases in the middle. The CDR3 contains 14 residues. The CDR3 DNA sequence: TGTGCCAGTAGTATAGAGGGGGCTTACACTGAAGCTTTCTTT. This codes for CASSIEGAYTEAFF.

V is TRBV11-3 and J is TRBJ2-7; TRBD2 might be the D (5 bases). V was shortened by 11 bases and J by 7 bases, with 15 bases between the two germline ends. Germline CDR1 and CDR2: SGHNT and YENEEA. This CDR3 has 11 residues. This chain's CDR3 is CAPSGEEEQYF. The CDR3 region has the DNA TGTGCCCCGAGCGGTGAAGAGGAGCAGTACTTC. The whole variable domain, filled in from reference TRBV11-3 and TRBJ2-7, reads EAGVVQSPRYKIIEKKQPVAFWCNPISGHNTLYWYLQNLGQGPELLIRYENEEAVDDSQLPKDRFSAERLKGVDSTLKIQPAELGDSAVYLCAPSGEEEQYFGPGTRLTVT.

The V call is TRBV27, the J call TRBJ2-3; D is perhaps TRBD2 (5 bases). CDR3 length: 16 residues. V lost 5 bases to trimming and J lost 1 base, with 16 bases between them. CDR1 and CDR2 (germline): MNHEY, SMNVEV (reference sequence). CDR3 nucleotide sequence: TGTGCCAGCAGTCCCCTCGCGCTAGCCGGCACAGATACGCAGTATTTT. Its translation: CASSPLALAGTDTQYF.

The V and J genes are TRBV3-1 (or the pseudogene TRBV3-2) and TRBJ2-2; D is unresolved. Germline CDR1 LGHDT, CDR2 YNNKEL (reference sequence). CDR3 length: 15 amino acids. V was shortened by 7 bases and J by 6 bases, with 18 bases between the two germline ends. In DNA form, the CDR3 reads TGTGCCAGCAACCCAACCCCTCACGGGTCCGGGGAGCTGTTTTTT. This gives the protein CASNPTPHGSGELFF.

Written as DNA, the CDR3 is TGTGCCAGCGGCGGAGTCCGACTCCCGTTCTTC. Its translation is CASGGVRLPFF. The chain joins TRBV9 to TRBJ2-1; D is undetermined. Trimming cost V 7 bases and J 15 bases, with 17 bases left between them. Germline lookup yields CDR1 SGDLS and CDR2 YYNGEE. The CDR3 is 11 amino acids.